The entry below gives a single T cell receptor beta chain sequence along with its context. Its antigen is not identified. CDR3 length: 16 residues. The germline CDR1 and CDR2 sequences are DFQATT and SNEGSKA (reference sequence). The sample originates from a study of CXCR3-negative and CXCR3-positive naive CD8 T cells. Study findings and constraints: Whereas both naive subsets had comparably high diversity, memory CD8+ cells had much lower diversity. The TRB CDR3s that CXCR3-positive naive cells carried were more hydrophobic than those of CXCR3-negative naive cells.

TRB cDNA was prepared as libraries by UMI-labeled 5' RACE. TCRdb reanalyzed the 5' RACE reads and collapses them to one entry per CDR3 protein, without DNA. The table counts about 98,000 distinct CDR3 sequences; 0.95% to 1.4% lies in the top ten. Source material: naive CXCR3+ CD8+ T cells from blood. Subset given: CD45RO-CCR7+CD27+CD95- naive CD8+ T cells expressing CXCR3 (TNR3+). The J gene is TRBJ1-4, the V gene TRBV20-1. The sequence derives from a human donor in good health. Some clones in this sample may be carry-over from other donors' samples. The CDR3 region is CSASLQRYRTNEKLFF.